A single sample gave rise to the 29 T cell receptor beta chains below, sequenced in a study of patients and donors after allogeneic stem cell transplantation. Via MiXCR, TCRdb re-called the RT-PCR reads, giving one row per CDR3 protein. The repertoire holds around 170,000 distinct CDR3 sequences, with approximately 24% as singletons. Sequencing used blood, either unsorted or a sorted T cell fraction (not recorded which). These receptors all come from a human donor who was either an allogeneic HSCT recipient or a stem cell or donor lymphocyte infusion donor (not recorded which). It is not recorded whose cells these are; they may come from a transplant donor.

This clonotype has only a few counts. The chain links TRBV12-3 or TRBV12-4 to TRBJ2-2, with TRBD2 as a possible D gene (5 bases). The V end lost 6 bases, the J end lost 8 bases, and 13 bases lay between the germline ends. The CDR3 spans 13 residues. The CDR3 DNA follows: TGTGCCAGCAGGAACCGAGGGAGTGGGGAGCTGTTTTTT. Residues: CASRNRGSGELFF.

The rearrangement links TRBV6-1 to TRBJ1-2, with D hard to call. The CDR3 loop spans 15 amino acids. Deletions cut 3 bases from V and 4 bases from J, with 15 bases between. Germline values: CDR1 MNHNS, CDR2 SASEGT. In DNA, the CDR3 is TGTGCCAGCAGTGAGATCCGCGACGGGCTCTATGGCTACACCTTC. It encodes CASSEIRDGLYGYTF.

This chain joins TRBV7-9 and TRBJ2-7; a possible D gene is TRBD1 (7 bases). Germline-derived CDR1 and CDR2 are SEHNR and FQNEAQ (reference sequence). This CDR3 has 15 residues. Trimming took off 1 base at V and 3 bases at J, with 13 bases between the two ends. The DNA of the CDR3 is TGTGCCAGCAGCTTAGTGTCCCAGGGGGGCTACGAGCAGTACTTC. It specifies CASSLVSQGGYEQYF.

A few counts support this clonotype. This chain connects TRBV7-2 to TRBJ1-1, with D unresolved. V was trimmed by 7 bases and J by 8 bases, leaving 11 bases between them. Germline-derived CDR1 and CDR2 are SGHTA and FQGNSA. CDR3 length equals 11 residues. The CDR3 DNA is TGTGCCAGCACCTTCTTGGGAGAAGCTTTCTTT. Its translation is CASTFLGEAFF.

Judged by abundance, this clonotype is medium-sized (0.01 to 0.1%). CDR3: CASSPQGGNEKLFF. CDR3 nucleotides: TGTGCCAGCAGCCCACAGGGGGGGAATGAAAAACTGTTTTTT. The chain has TRBV7-2 and TRBJ1-4, with 8 bases aligning to TRBD1. Germline V lookup: CDR1 SGHTA, CDR2 FQGNSA. V lost 5 bases and J lost 5; bases outside the gene matches: 4. This CDR3 region has 14 residues. Full variable domain (missing parts from reference TRBV7-2 and TRBJ1-4): GAGVSQSPSNKVTEKGKDVELRCDPISGHTALYWYRQSLGQGLEFLIYFQGNSAPDKSGLPSDRFSAERTGGSVSTLTIQRTQQEDSAVYLCASSPQGGNEKLFFGSGTQLSVL.

The genes are TRBV12-3 or TRBV12-4 and TRBJ2-1; TRBD2 agrees at 12 bases. CDR3 length equals 15 residues. Unmatched junction bases numbered 6, after V lost 6 bases and J lost 6 bases. CDR3 residues: CASRSLAGGTNEQFF. Here the CDR3 DNA reads TGTGCCAGCAGATCCCTAGCGGGAGGGACCAATGAGCAGTTCTTC.

This clonotype was observed a handful of times. The rearrangement uses TRBV7-9 and TRBJ2-7; TRBD2 agrees at 7 bases. The length of the CDR3 is 14 residues. Germline lookup yields CDR1 SEHNR and CDR2 FQNEAQ (reference sequence). V was clipped by 1 base and J by 4 bases; unmatched bases: 4. CDR3 sequence (DNA): TGTGCCAGCAGCTTAGTCGGACTAGTTTACGAGCAGTACTTC. Translation: CASSLVGLVYEQYF. The full variable domain, rest sourced from reference TRBV7-9 and TRBJ2-7, is DTGVSQNPRHKITKRGQNVTFRCDPISEHNRLYWYRQTLGQGPEFLTYFQNEAQLEKSRLLSDRFSAERPKGSFSTLEIQRTEQGDSAMYLCASSLVGLVYEQYFGPGTRLTVT.

The chain links TRBV6-5 to TRBJ2-1; D remains ambiguous. In germline, CDR1 is MNHEY, CDR2 SVGAGI. The CDR3 is made up of 15 amino acids. The germline V and J ends were trimmed by 6 bases and 2 bases, with 14 bases remaining between them. This CDR3 is CASRKNDFAYNEQFF. As DNA, the CDR3 is TGTGCCAGCAGAAAAAACGATTTCGCCTACAATGAGCAGTTCTTC.

The rearrangement links TRBV4-3 to TRBJ2-1, with D tentatively TRBD1 or TRBD2 (5 bases each). The CDR3 extends over 15 amino acids. Germline lookup yields CDR1 LGHNA and CDR2 YSLEER. V shed 1 base and J shed 5 bases, with 12 bases lying between them. The CDR3 reads CASSQVLRDDNEQFF. In nucleotides, the CDR3 is TGCGCCAGCAGCCAAGTCCTCCGGGACGACAATGAGCAGTTCTTC.

The gene calls are TRBV9 and TRBJ2-3, with D perhaps matching TRBD2 (6 bases). Trimming took 2 bases from V and 2 from J, leaving 12 bases between them. Germline V gives CDR1 SGDLS, CDR2 YYNGEE. CDR3 length equals 15 residues. CDR3 sequence: CASSVGDSVTDTQYF. CDR3 nucleotides: TGTGCCAGCAGCGTTGGGGACTCAGTCACAGATACGCAGTATTTT.

This chain connects TRBV5-1 to TRBJ2-5; D gene uncertain. Germline-derived CDR1 and CDR2 are SGHRS and YFSETQ. The CDR3 spans 15 residues. V lost 0 bases, J lost 0 bases, and 9 bases lay in between. The CDR3 nucleotides read TGCGCCAGCAGCTTGGTAGGGCGGAACCAAGAGACCCAGTACTTC. Encoded protein: CASSLVGRNQETQYF. The entire variable domain, with the rest obtained from reference TRBV5-1 and TRBJ2-5, is as follows: KAGVTQTPRYLIKTRGQQVTLSCSPISGHRSVSWYQQTPGQGLQFLFEYFSETQRNKGNFPGRFSGRQFSNSRSEMNVSTLELGDSALYLCASSLVGRNQETQYFGPGTRLLVL.

This clonotype was observed a few times. This rearrangement joins TRBV25-1 to TRBJ1-2, with 7 bases identical to TRBD1. This CDR3 is built from 20 residues. After removal of 1 base from V and 3 bases from J, the junction contained 20 bases not matched to a gene. Germline CDR1 MGHDK, CDR2 SYGVNS. The CDR3 sequence is CASSESPLTGKCGFYYGYTF. The CDR3 bases are TGTGCCAGCAGTGAATCCCCGTTGACAGGGAAGTGTGGATTTTACTATGGCTACACCTTC.

V is TRBV9 and J is TRBJ2-3; D not certain. From germline, CDR1 is SGDLS and CDR2 YYNGEE. The CDR3 has 12 amino acids. V was clipped by 3 bases and J by 4 bases, with 6 bases between them. The CDR3 nucleotides are TGTGCCAGCAGCGCTACCCCAGATACGCAGTATTTT. It specifies CASSATPDTQYF.

This chain uses TRBV11-3 with TRBJ2-3, with 11 bases lining up with TRBD2. CDR1 is SGHNT, CDR2 YENEEA, per germline. V was clipped by 4 bases and J by 2 bases; unmatched bases: 5. The CDR3 has 16 amino acids. The CDR3 loop reads CASSSGLAGYTDTQYF. Written as DNA, the CDR3 is TGTGCCAGCAGCTCCGGACTAGCGGGCTACACAGATACGCAGTATTTT.

The V call is TRBV7-3, the J call TRBJ2-1; TRBD2 matches 9 bases. The CDR3 is 17 residues long. CDR1 is SGHTA, CDR2 FQGTGA, per germline. J was trimmed by 7 bases and V by 5 bases; bases with no gene match: 15. CDR3: CASSPSPHSGRRNEQFF. CDR3 nucleotides: TGTGCCAGCAGCCCCTCCCCCCACAGCGGGAGGCGTAATGAGCAGTTCTTC.

The rearrangement uses TRBV7-9 and TRBJ2-1, with 9 bases identical to TRBD2. V trimming: 3 bases; J trimming: 5 bases; junction bases outside the gene matches: 5. The CDR3 totals 15 residues. Per the germline V gene, CDR1 is SEHNR and CDR2 is FQNEAQ (reference sequence). The CDR3 region is CASSFLAGANNEQFF. In DNA, the CDR3 is TGTGCCAGCAGCTTTTTAGCGGGAGCAAACAATGAGCAGTTCTTC.

The chain combines TRBV4-1 with TRBJ1-1; D gene uncertain. Looked up from germline, CDR1 is MGHRA and CDR2 is YSYEKL. Deletions cut 0 bases from V and 0 bases from J, with 14 bases between. This CDR3 is 17 amino acids long. CDR3 nucleotides: TGCGCCAGCAGCCAAGATAGAGGCAGTTTCATGAACACTGAAGCTTTCTTT. Amino acids: CASSQDRGSFMNTEAFF.

V is TRBV18 and J is TRBJ1-2; the D gene is possibly TRBD1 (5 bases). Germline CDR1 KGHSH, CDR2 LQKENI. CDR3 size: 14 residues. V lost 1 base and J lost 5, with 11 bases in between. This CDR3 reads CASSPQPGRYGYTF. The CDR3 nucleotides read TGTGCCAGCTCACCACAGCCAGGGAGGTATGGCTACACCTTC.

CDR3: CASSQNRWWKKLFF. Written as DNA, the CDR3 is TGTGCCAGCAGCCAGAACCGCTGGTGGAAGAAGCTGTTTTTT. The chain combines TRBV6-2 or TRBV6-3 with TRBJ2-2; D call uncertain. CDR1 and CDR2 (germline): MNHEY, SVGEGT. The CDR3 sequence is 14 residues long. V was trimmed by 6 bases and J by 12 bases, leaving 20 bases between them.

V usage is TRBV5-1 and J usage is TRBJ1-4, with TRBD1 identical over 7 bases. CDR1 is SGHRS and CDR2 is YFSETQ in the germline V gene. This CDR3 region has 16 residues. Germline trimming cut 0 bases from V and 0 bases from J; bases unmatched to any gene: 2. The CDR3 loop is CASSLDRGATNEKLFF. The CDR3 DNA sequence: TGCGCCAGCAGCTTGGACAGGGGAGCAACTAATGAAAAACTGTTTTTT.

This clonotype was counted a few times. The CDR3 spells CASSYEGTLHF. The CDR3 DNA is TGTGCCAGCAGCTACGAGGGGACCCTCCACTTT. This chain joins TRBV2 and TRBJ1-6, with a possible D match to TRBD1 (5 bases). Germline V gene sequence: CDR1 SNHLY, CDR2 FYNNEI. Between the trimmed V and J ends, which lost 6 bases and 14 bases, there was a span of 11 bases. The CDR3 totals 11 residues.

This rearrangement joins TRBV27 to TRBJ2-7; 8 bases align to TRBD2. Losses at the gene ends were 5 bases for V and 1 base for J; bases not matched to a gene: 4. The CDR3 is 14 residues long. The germline V gene has CDR1 MNHEY and CDR2 SMNVEV (reference sequence). CDR3 bases: TGTGCCAGCAGTGGACTAGCCCATTCCTACGAGCAGTACTTC. This codes for CASSGLAHSYEQYF.

The sample holds many counts of this clonotype. V and J are TRBV13 and TRBJ1-1; no clear D. V lost 4 bases and J 0 bases, leaving 15 bases between the germline ends. Germline-derived CDR1 and CDR2 are PRHDT and FYEKMQ (reference sequence). The CDR3 runs 16 residues. In nucleotides, the CDR3 is TGTGCCAGCAGCTCCCGGTTATTACTTCTGAACACTGAAGCTTTCTTT. Its translation: CASSSRLLLLNTEAFF.

This clonotype was picked up many times. The gene calls are TRBV6-4 and TRBJ1-1; TRBD1 matches 7 bases. The germline V gene has CDR1 MRHNA and CDR2 SNTAGT. The V and J ends lost 4 bases and 1 base, in that order; junction bases with no gene match: 6. This CDR3 is built from 15 residues. The CDR3 region is CASSVPGQRNTEAFF. CDR3 sequence (DNA): TGTGCCAGCAGTGTTCCGGGACAGCGGAACACTGAAGCTTTCTTT.

This rearrangement joins TRBV6-5 to TRBJ1-3, with D unresolved. The CDR3 totals 14 residues. Trimming left V 5 bases short and J 0 bases short, with 8 bases between. Germline CDR1 and CDR2: MNHEY and SVGAGI. CDR3 loop: CASSRASSGNTIYF. Here the CDR3 DNA reads TGTGCCAGCAGTCGGGCTTCCTCTGGAAACACCATATATTTT.

The sample holds a few counts of this clonotype. The chain has TRBV29-1 and TRBJ1-2; 7 bases are shared with TRBD1. This CDR3 has 14 residues. CDR1 and CDR2 (germline): SQVTM, ANQGSEA. V was clipped by 7 bases and J by 4 bases; unmatched bases: 12. The CDR3 DNA follows: TGCAGCGCTTACTCGGGACAGACTTCCTATGGCTACACCTTC. The encoded protein is CSAYSGQTSYGYTF.

CDR3 DNA: TGTGCCAGCAGCGTAGCCCCCAGCGCCACAGATACGCAGTATTTT. As protein: CASSVAPSATDTQYF. The chain carries TRBV9 and TRBJ2-3, with D hard to call. Germline V gene data show CDR1 as SGDLS and CDR2 as YYNGEE. The CDR3 has 15 residues. V was clipped by 0 bases and J by 2 bases, with 10 bases between them.

This clonotype was counted between two and nine times. The chain is built from TRBV7-2 and TRBJ1-5; 7 bases align to TRBD1. There are 15 residues in the CDR3. CDR1 and CDR2 (germline): SGHTA, FQGNSA. J was trimmed by 3 bases and V by 5 bases; bases with no gene match: 7. CDR3 in DNA: TGTGCCAGCAGCCCCGGGACAGCTACCAATCAGCCCCAGCATTTT. It translates to CASSPGTATNQPQHF.

This chain links TRBV5-1 with TRBJ1-2; D is uncertain. CDR3 length equals 13 residues. The germline V gene has CDR1 SGHRS and CDR2 YFSETQ. V was cut by 5 bases and J by 6 bases, with 14 bases left in between. The CDR3 loop reads CASRVTQDNGYTF. The CDR3 coding sequence is TGCGCCAGCAGGGTTACTCAGGATAATGGCTACACCTTC.